These 26 T cell receptor beta chains share one sample of origin, sequenced in a study of T cells in tumors after PD-1 blockade (dated by TCRdb to between 2018 and 2021). Explained via the paper, the time point label denotes: before anti-PD-1 therapy. Libraries were prepared through the immunoSEQ multiplex PCR assay. Held by TCRdb, this immuneACCESS table contains in-frame sequences only and omits some clones. Under half of the omission traces to an unresolved V gene where checked; the cause of the rest is unknown. For this sample the table gives roughly 50,000 clones, of which over 75% were detected only once. Under 5% of the sample rests with the top ten. The sequencing used PBMCs, collected before anti-PD-1 treatment. The receptors were gathered from a human donor with basal cell carcinoma.

The V call is TRBV27, the J call TRBJ1-5, with 7 bases lining up with TRBD1. The CDR3 has 17 amino acids. Germline V CDR1 and CDR2: MNHEY, SMNVEV (reference sequence). The V gene end was trimmed by 2 bases and the J gene end by 4 bases; junction bases not matched to a gene: 11. CDR3 sequence: CASSLRGTASTNQPQHF. CDR3 sequence (DNA): TGTGCCAGCAGTTTAAGGGGGACAGCCTCAACTAATCAGCCCCAGCATTTT.

This clone has a single count. The chain employs TRBV5-6 and TRBJ2-6; D call uncertain. This CDR3 has 15 residues. V lost 4 bases and J 0 bases, leaving 8 bases between the germline ends. Germline V gene lookup returns CDR1 SGHDT and CDR2 YYEEEE. CDR3 nucleotides: TGTGCCAGCAGCCCCGAAGACTCTGGGGCCAACGTCCTGACTTTC. Protein product: CASSPEDSGANVLTF. Full variable domain (missing parts from reference TRBV5-6 and TRBJ2-6): DAGVTQSPTHLIKTRGQQVTLRCSPKSGHDTVSWYQQALGQGPQFIFQYYEEEERQRGNFPDRFSGHQFPNYSSELNVNALLLGDSALYLCASSPEDSGANVLTFGAGSRLTVL.

CDR3 DNA: TGTGCCAGCAGTTTGGGTGAAGGGGTGGCGAACTATGGCTACACCTTC. This gives the protein CASSLGEGVANYGYTF. The V gene is TRBV28, the J gene TRBJ1-2, with D tentatively TRBD1 (5 bases). This CDR3 is built from 16 residues. The germline V gene has CDR1 MDHEN and CDR2 SYDVKM. The V end was cut by 3 bases, the J end by 2 bases, with 16 bases between.

The chain joins TRBV7-8 to TRBJ2-1; D gene ambiguous. The V gene lost 5 bases and the J gene lost 8 bases, with 7 bases spanning the gap. The CDR3 length is 11 residues. The germline gives CDR1 SGHVS, CDR2 FQNEAQ. CDR3 bases: TGTGCCAGCAGCCCCCTCCATGAGCAGTTCTTC. Its protein is CASSPLHEQFF.

The chain links TRBV19 to TRBJ1-5; D is uncertain. The CDR3 covers 13 residues. Trimming removed 6 bases from V and 4 bases from J, with 10 bases in between. Germline values: CDR1 LNHDA, CDR2 SQIVND (reference sequence). In DNA form, the CDR3 reads TGTGCCAGTAGAGAGAGGGAGAATCAGCCCCAGCATTTT. This translates into CASRERENQPQHF.

This chain connects TRBV3-1 (or the pseudogene TRBV3-2) to TRBJ2-5; no reliable D call. The germline gives CDR1 LGHDT, CDR2 YNNKEL (reference sequence). The CDR3 spans 14 residues. With 2 bases removed from V and 1 base from J, the gap between germline ends came to 8 bases. In nucleotides, the CDR3 is TGTGCCAGCAGCCAAATCCAGCCCCAAGAGACCCAGTACTTC. This gives the protein CASSQIQPQETQYF.

The rearrangement links TRBV6-4 to TRBJ2-2; D is unresolved. CDR1 and CDR2 from the germline V gene are MRHNA and SNTAGT. The CDR3 loop spans 12 amino acids. Trimming pared 2 bases from V and 4 bases from J, leaving 2 bases between. DNA of the CDR3: TGTGCCAGCAGTGACAGCACCGGGGAGCTGTTTTTT. This sequence encodes CASSDSTGELFF.

The chain uses TRBV6-4 and TRBJ1-1, with D uncertain. The CDR3 has 13 amino acids. V lost 7 bases to trimming and J lost 2 bases, with 11 bases between them. CDR1 is MRHNA and CDR2 is SNTAGT in the germline V gene. CDR3 nucleotide sequence: TGTGCCAGCAAGAGAGACTACAACACTGAAGCTTTCTTT. Translation gives CASKRDYNTEAFF.

The rearrangement joins TRBV10-3 to TRBJ2-7; unclear D gene. The CDR3 totals 14 residues. Germline V gives CDR1 ENHRY, CDR2 SYGVKD. V lost 5 bases to trimming and J lost 3 bases, with 14 bases between them. The CDR3 sequence: CAISLDASYYEQYF. Written as DNA, the CDR3 is TGTGCCATCAGTTTGGACGCAAGTTACTACGAGCAGTACTTC.

The V call is TRBV19, the J call TRBJ2-1; 8 bases map to TRBD1. CDR3 length: 14 amino acids. With V trimmed by 7 bases and J by 1 base, 3 bases remained unmatched. The germline CDR1 and CDR2 sequences are LNHDA and SQIVND (reference sequence). The CDR3 loop reads CASTDRVSYNEQFF. CDR3 coding DNA: TGTGCCAGTACGGACAGGGTGTCCTACAATGAGCAGTTCTTC.

The V gene is TRBV7-9, the J gene TRBJ2-7; TRBD1 matches at 9 bases. With V trimmed by 3 bases and J by 3 bases, 3 bases remained unmatched. The CDR3 sequence is 14 residues long. Germline-derived CDR1 and CDR2 are SEHNR and FQNEAQ (reference sequence). The CDR3 nucleotides are TGTGCCAGCAGCTTTTCGGACAGGGGCTACGAGCAGTACTTC. This sequence encodes CASSFSDRGYEQYF.

This clone was recorded once. The CDR3 protein is CASSAGQLQETQYF. The CDR3 bases are TGCGCCAGCAGCGCGGGACAGCTCCAAGAGACCCAGTACTTC. The chain employs TRBV5-1 and TRBJ2-5, with TRBD1 as a possible D gene (7 bases). The V end lost 4 bases, the J end lost 1 base, and 11 bases lay between the germline ends. Germline loops: CDR1 SGHRS, CDR2 YFSETQ. The CDR3 runs to 14 residues.

The genes are TRBV23-1 and TRBJ2-1, with 8 bases identical to TRBD1. TRBV23-1 is flagged as an ORF with uncertain function. The CDR3 is 16 amino acids. The ends lost 4 bases at V and 3 bases at J; junction bases unmatched: 8. The CDR3 DNA reads TGCGCCAGCAGTCTCTACGGACAGGGTATCTACAATGAGCAGTTCTTC. The encoded protein is CASSLYGQGIYNEQFF.

The chain uses TRBV1 and TRBJ1-4. TRBV1 is an annotated pseudogene. This CDR3 has 14 residues. CDR3 amino acids: CTSSQPRPREKLFF. CDR3 bases: TGCACCAGCAGCCAGCCCCGACCGAGGGAAAAACTGTTTTTT.

The chain couples TRBV6-4 to TRBJ2-1; the match to TRBD2 covers 15 bases. V dropped 4 bases and J dropped 9; count of bases not matched to a gene: 4. Germline V gene lookup returns CDR1 MRHNA and CDR2 SNTAGT. The CDR3 contains 15 residues. The CDR3 region has the DNA TGTGCCAGCAGTGGGACTAGCGGGGGGGCTGGTGAGCAGTTCTTC. It specifies CASSGTSGGAGEQFF.

The CDR3 DNA reads as TGCGCCAGCAGCCAAGTATCGGATACGCAGTATTTT. Translation gives CASSQVSDTQYF. The chain carries TRBV4-1 and TRBJ2-3; D unclear. CDR3 length equals 12 residues. Trimming removed 1 base at V and 6 bases at J, with 5 bases between. CDR1 is MGHRA and CDR2 is YSYEKL in the germline V gene.

The V and J genes are TRBV2 and TRBJ2-2; D uncertain. This CDR3 comprises 13 residues. V lost 6 bases, J lost 4 bases, and 9 bases lay in between. CDR1 SNHLY and CDR2 FYNNEI come from the germline V gene. CDR3 sequence: CASSGPTTGELFF. CDR3 bases: TGTGCCAGCAGCGGACCGACCACCGGGGAGCTGTTTTTT.

The chain uses TRBV3-1 (or the pseudogene TRBV3-2) and TRBJ1-1, with no clear D. The CDR3 is made up of 13 amino acids. Between the trimmed V and J ends, which lost 5 bases and 3 bases, there was a span of 10 bases. Germline CDR1 and CDR2: LGHDT and YNNKEL (reference sequence). The CDR3 loop reads CASSLDPYTEAFF. Here the CDR3 DNA reads TGTGCCAGCAGCTTAGACCCCTACACTGAAGCTTTCTTT.

Only one count was recorded for this clone. This rearrangement joins TRBV7-2 to TRBJ2-5; D may be TRBD2 (5 bases). Germline assignment: CDR1 SGHTA and CDR2 FQGNSA. Trimming took 5 bases from V and 1 from J, leaving 11 bases between them. The CDR3 runs 14 residues. In nucleotides, the CDR3 is TGTGCCAGCAGCCCGACTATGGCCCAAGAGACCCAGTACTTC. It specifies CASSPTMAQETQYF. The entire variable domain, with the rest obtained from reference TRBV7-2 and TRBJ2-5, is as follows: GAGVSQSPSNKVTEKGKDVELRCDPISGHTALYWYRQSLGQGLEFLIYFQGNSAPDKSGLPSDRFSAERTGGSVSTLTIQRTQQEDSAVYLCASSPTMAQETQYFGPGTRLLVL.

The rearrangement uses TRBV6-5 and TRBJ1-6; D may be TRBD1 (5 bases). This CDR3 has 13 amino acids. The germline gives CDR1 MNHEY, CDR2 SVGAGI. V was pared by 7 bases and J by 10 bases, with 14 bases between. The CDR3 region has the DNA TGTGCCAGCACCTCGGGACCTACCTCACCCCTCCACTTT. It encodes CASTSGPTSPLHF.

The chain employs TRBV12-2 and TRBJ1-5; the table gives TRBD1 as D, unverified against the DNA. TRBV12-2 is a pseudogene segment. This CDR3 comprises 19 residues. CDR3 in amino acids: CASRLKRQGALYSNQPQHF. The DNA of the CDR3 is TGTGCAAGTCGCTTAAAACGGCAGGGGGCCTTGTATAGCAATCAGCCCCAGCATTTT.

This clone has more than one count but fewer than ten. V usage is TRBV28 and J usage is TRBJ1-1; perhaps TRBD1 as D (6 bases). The V end was cut by 3 bases, the J end by 11 bases, with 16 bases between. Germline V lookup: CDR1 MDHEN, CDR2 SYDVKM. The CDR3 has 13 amino acids. The CDR3 nucleotides are TGTGCCAGCAGTTTGCCGGGGGCCCGGGTGGCTTTCTTT. Translating it yields CASSLPGARVAFF.

This clone was seen a single time. The V call is TRBV30, the J call TRBJ1-3, with D uncertain. The CDR3 contains 13 residues. Germline V gene data show CDR1 as GTSNPN and CDR2 as SVGIG (reference sequence). V gave up 5 bases and J gave up 2 bases, with 10 bases separating them. CDR3 in amino acids: CAWWEGTGNTIYF. The CDR3 DNA is TGTGCCTGGTGGGAGGGAACTGGAAACACCATATATTTT.

V gene TRBV7-8 combines with J gene TRBJ1-3, with D unclear. This CDR3 is built from 13 residues. Germline V gene sequence: CDR1 SGHVS, CDR2 FQNEAQ. Trimming took off 5 bases at V and 2 bases at J, with 7 bases between the two ends. CDR3 sequence reads: CASSPPAGNTIYF. CDR3 bases: TGTGCCAGCAGCCCCCCGGCTGGAAACACCATATATTTT. Drawing the rest from reference TRBV7-8 and TRBJ1-3, the complete variable domain is GAGVSQSPRYKVAKRGQDVALRCDPISGHVSLFWYQQALGQGPEFLTYFQNEAQLDKSGLPSDRFFAERPEGSVSTLKIQRTQQEDSAVYLCASSPPAGNTIYFGEGSWLTVV.

V gene TRBV10-3 combines with J gene TRBJ2-7; either TRBD1 or TRBD2 may supply D (5 bases each). Germline-derived CDR1 and CDR2 are ENHRY and SYGVKD. The CDR3 contains 12 residues. Trimming stripped 2 bases from V and 6 bases from J, with 8 bases between. The CDR3 DNA reads as TGTGCCATCAGTGAGAGAGGGACCGAGCAGTACTTC. This translates into CAISERGTEQYF.

This clone appeared once. The gene calls are TRBV2 and TRBJ2-5; D gene uncertain. The CDR3 contains 11 residues. Trimming took 4 bases from V and 4 from J, leaving 4 bases between them. Per the germline V gene, CDR1 is SNHLY and CDR2 is FYNNEI. This chain's CDR3 is CASSVLETQYF. The CDR3 DNA reads TGTGCCAGCAGTGTATTAGAGACCCAGTACTTC.